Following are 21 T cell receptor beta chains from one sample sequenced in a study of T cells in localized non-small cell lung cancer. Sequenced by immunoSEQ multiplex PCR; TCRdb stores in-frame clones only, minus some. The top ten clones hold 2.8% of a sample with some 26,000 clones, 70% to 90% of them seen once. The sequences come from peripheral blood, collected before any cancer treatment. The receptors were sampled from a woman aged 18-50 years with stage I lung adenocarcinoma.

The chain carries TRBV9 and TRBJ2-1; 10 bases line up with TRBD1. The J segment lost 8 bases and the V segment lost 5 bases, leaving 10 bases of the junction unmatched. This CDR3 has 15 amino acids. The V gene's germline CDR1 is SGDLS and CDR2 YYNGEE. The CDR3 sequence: CASSYRRDRGYEQFF. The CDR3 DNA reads TGTGCCAGCAGTTACCGCCGGGACAGGGGTTATGAGCAGTTCTTC.

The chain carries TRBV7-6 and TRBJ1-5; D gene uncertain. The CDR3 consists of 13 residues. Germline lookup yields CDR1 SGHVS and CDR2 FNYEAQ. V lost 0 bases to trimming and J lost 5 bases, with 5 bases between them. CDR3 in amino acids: CASSLASDQPQHF. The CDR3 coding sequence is TGTGCCAGCAGCTTAGCTTCCGATCAGCCCCAGCATTTT.

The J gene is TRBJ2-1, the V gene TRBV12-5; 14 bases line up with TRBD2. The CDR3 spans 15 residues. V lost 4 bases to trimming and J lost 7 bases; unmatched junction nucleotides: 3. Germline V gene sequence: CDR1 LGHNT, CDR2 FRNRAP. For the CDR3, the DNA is TGTGCTAGTGGTTGGGGACTAGCGGGAGTAAATGAGCAGTTCTTC. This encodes CASGWGLAGVNEQFF. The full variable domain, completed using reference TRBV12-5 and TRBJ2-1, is DARVTQTPRHKVTEMGQEVTMRCQPILGHNTVFWYRQTMMQGLELLAYFRNRAPLDDSGMPKDRFSAEMPDATLATLKIQPSEPRDSAVYFCASGWGLAGVNEQFFGPGTRLTVL.

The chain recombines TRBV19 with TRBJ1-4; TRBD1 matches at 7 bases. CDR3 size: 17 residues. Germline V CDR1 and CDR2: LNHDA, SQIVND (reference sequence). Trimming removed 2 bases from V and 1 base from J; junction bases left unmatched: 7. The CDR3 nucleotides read TGTGCCAGTAGTATATTCCCGACAGGGATAACTAATGAAAAACTGTTTTTT. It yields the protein CASSIFPTGITNEKLFF.

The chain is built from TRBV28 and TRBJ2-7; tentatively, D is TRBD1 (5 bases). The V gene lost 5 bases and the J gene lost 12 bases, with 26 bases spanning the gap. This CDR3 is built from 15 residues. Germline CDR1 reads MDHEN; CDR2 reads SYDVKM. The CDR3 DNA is TGTGCCAGCAGTCCCACACAGGAAGGGCTGTCTCCTCGGTACTTC. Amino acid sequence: CASSPTQEGLSPRYF.

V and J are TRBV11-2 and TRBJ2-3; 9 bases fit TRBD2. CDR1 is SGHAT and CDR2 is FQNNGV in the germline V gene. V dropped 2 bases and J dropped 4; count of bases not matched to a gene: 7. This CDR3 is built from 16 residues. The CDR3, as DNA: TGTGCCAGCAGCTTACTTGGCGGGAGGGAGGCAGATACGCAGTATTTT. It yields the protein CASSLLGGREADTQYF.

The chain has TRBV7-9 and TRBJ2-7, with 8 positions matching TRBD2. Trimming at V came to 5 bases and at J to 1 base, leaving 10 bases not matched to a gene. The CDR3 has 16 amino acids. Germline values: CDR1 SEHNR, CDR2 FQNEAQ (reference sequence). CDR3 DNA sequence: TGTGCCAGCAGCCCAACTATCCGGGGGGGATCCTACGAGCAGTACTTC. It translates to CASSPTIRGGSYEQYF. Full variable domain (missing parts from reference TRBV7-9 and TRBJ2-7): DTGVSQNPRHKITKRGQNVTFRCDPISEHNRLYWYRQTLGQGPEFLTYFQNEAQLEKSRLLSDRFSAERPKGSFSTLEIQRTEQGDSAMYLCASSPTIRGGSYEQYFGPGTRLTVT.

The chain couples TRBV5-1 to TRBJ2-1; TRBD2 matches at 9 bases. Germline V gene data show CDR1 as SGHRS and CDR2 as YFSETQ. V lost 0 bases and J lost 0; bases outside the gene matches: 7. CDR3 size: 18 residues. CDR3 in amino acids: CASSLARTSESSYNEQFF. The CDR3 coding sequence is TGCGCCAGCAGCTTGGCCCGGACTAGCGAATCCTCCTACAATGAGCAGTTCTTC.

The CDR3 here is CASSPGQNYEQYF. The CDR3 DNA follows: TGTGCCAGTAGTCCAGGGCAGAACTACGAGCAGTACTTC. The chain has TRBV19 and TRBJ2-7, with D tentatively TRBD1 (5 bases). This CDR3 has 13 amino acids. The V gene's germline CDR1 is LNHDA and CDR2 SQIVND (reference sequence). V was clipped by 5 bases and J by 3 bases, with 11 bases between them.

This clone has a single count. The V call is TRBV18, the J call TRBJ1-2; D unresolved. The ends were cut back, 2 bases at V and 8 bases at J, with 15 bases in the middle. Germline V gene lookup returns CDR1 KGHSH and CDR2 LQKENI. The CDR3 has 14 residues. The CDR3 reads CASSPGQTQNGYTF. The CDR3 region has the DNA TGTGCCAGCTCACCAGGGCAGACTCAGAACGGCTACACCTTC.

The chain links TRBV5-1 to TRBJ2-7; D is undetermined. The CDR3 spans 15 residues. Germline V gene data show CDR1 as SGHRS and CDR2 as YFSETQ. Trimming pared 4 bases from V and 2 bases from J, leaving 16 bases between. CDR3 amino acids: CASSQEAGWAYEQYF. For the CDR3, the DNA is TGCGCCAGCAGCCAAGAGGCAGGTTGGGCCTACGAGCAGTACTTC.

The CDR3 DNA reads as TGTGCCAGCAGCGACGGCCTTCAAGAGACCCAGTACTTC. Amino acids: CASSDGLQETQYF. The V call is TRBV9, the J call TRBJ2-5; no firm D call. CDR1 is SGDLS and CDR2 is YYNGEE in the germline V gene. V was pared by 3 bases and J by 2 bases, with 8 bases between. This CDR3 region has 13 residues.

The CDR3 nucleotides read TGCGCCAGCAGCCGGGAGGGCCGTAGAACAGATACGCAGTATTTT. Protein sequence: CASSREGRRTDTQYF. V gene TRBV5-1 combines with J gene TRBJ2-3; 8 bases agree with TRBD2. Trimming took 4 bases from V and 3 from J; bases not matched to a gene: 7. The CDR3 extends over 15 amino acids. Per the germline V gene, CDR1 is SGHRS and CDR2 is YFSETQ.

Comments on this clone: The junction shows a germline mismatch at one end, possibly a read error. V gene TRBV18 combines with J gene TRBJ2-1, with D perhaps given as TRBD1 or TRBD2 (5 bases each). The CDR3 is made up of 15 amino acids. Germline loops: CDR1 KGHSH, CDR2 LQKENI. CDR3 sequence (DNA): TGTGCCAGCTCCCCACCGGGACCCACTTTTGATGAGCAGTTCTTC. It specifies CASSPPGPTFDEQFF.

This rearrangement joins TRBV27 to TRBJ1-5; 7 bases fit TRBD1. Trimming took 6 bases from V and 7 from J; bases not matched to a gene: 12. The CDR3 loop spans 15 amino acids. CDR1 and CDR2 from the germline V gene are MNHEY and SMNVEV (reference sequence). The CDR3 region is CASSLSVGGEQPQHF. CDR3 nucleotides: TGTGCCAGCAGCCTATCGGTAGGGGGCGAACAGCCCCAGCATTTT.

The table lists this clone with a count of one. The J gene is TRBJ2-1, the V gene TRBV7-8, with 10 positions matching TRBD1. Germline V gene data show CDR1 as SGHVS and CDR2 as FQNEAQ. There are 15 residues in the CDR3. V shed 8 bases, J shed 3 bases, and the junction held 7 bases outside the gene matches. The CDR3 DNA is TGTGCCAGCTTAAGACGGACAGGGGGCTACAATGAGCAGTTCTTC. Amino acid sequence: CASLRRTGGYNEQFF.

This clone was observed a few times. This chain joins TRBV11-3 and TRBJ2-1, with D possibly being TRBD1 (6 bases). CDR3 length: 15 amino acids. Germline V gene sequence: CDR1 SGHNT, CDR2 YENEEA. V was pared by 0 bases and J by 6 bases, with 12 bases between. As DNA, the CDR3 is TGTGCCAGCAGCTTAGAGACAGGCTTTGTCAATGAGCAGTTCTTC. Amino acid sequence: CASSLETGFVNEQFF.

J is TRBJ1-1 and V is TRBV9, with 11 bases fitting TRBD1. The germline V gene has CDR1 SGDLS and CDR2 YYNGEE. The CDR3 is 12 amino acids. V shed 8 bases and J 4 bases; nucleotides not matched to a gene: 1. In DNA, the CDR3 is TGTGCCAGTGGGACAGGGGGCACTGAAGCTTTCTTT. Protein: CASGTGGTEAFF.

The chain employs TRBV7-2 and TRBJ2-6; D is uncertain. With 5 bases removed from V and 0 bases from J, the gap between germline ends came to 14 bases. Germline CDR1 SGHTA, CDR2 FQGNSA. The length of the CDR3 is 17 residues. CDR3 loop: CASSPQIPSSGANVLTF. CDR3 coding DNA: TGTGCCAGCAGCCCCCAGATACCATCCTCTGGGGCCAACGTCCTGACTTTC.

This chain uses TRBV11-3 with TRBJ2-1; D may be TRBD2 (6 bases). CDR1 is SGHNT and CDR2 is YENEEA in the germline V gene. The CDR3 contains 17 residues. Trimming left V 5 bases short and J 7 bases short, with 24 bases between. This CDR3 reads CASSPPSGLQKGNEQFF. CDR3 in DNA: TGTGCCAGCAGCCCCCCTTCGGGACTCCAAAAGGGGAATGAGCAGTTCTTC.

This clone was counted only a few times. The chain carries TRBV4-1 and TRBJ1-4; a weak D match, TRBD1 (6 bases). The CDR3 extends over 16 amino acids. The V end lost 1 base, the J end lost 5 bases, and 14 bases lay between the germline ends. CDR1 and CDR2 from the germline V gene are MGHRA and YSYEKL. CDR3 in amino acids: CASSQVGLGANEKLFF. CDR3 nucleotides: TGCGCCAGCAGCCAAGTTGGTTTGGGGGCGAATGAAAAACTGTTTTTT.